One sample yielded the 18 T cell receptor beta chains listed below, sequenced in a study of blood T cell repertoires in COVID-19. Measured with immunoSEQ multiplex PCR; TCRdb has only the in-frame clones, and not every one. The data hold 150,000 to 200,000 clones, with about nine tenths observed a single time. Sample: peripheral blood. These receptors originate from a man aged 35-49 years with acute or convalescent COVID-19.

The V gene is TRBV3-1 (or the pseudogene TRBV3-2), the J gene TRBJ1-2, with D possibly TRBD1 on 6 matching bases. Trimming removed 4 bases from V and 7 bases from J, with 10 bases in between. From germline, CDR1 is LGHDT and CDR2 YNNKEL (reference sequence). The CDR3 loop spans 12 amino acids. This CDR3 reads CASSRRDTGYTF. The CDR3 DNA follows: TGTGCCAGCAGCCGCCGGGACACTGGCTACACCTTC.

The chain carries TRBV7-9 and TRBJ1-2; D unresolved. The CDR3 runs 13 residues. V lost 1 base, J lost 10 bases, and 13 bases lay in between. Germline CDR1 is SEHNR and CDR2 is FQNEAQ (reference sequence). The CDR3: CASSLVPDQHYTF. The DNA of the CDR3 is TGTGCCAGCAGCTTAGTACCAGATCAACACTACACCTTC.

The CDR3 protein is CASSANSGLAYEQYF. CDR3 nucleotide sequence: TGTGCCAGCAGTGCCAACAGTGGTTTGGCCTACGAGCAGTACTTC. The chain carries TRBV27 and TRBJ2-7, with D unclear. This CDR3 has 15 amino acids. The ends were cut back, 5 bases at V and 2 bases at J, with 16 bases in the middle. Germline values: CDR1 MNHEY, CDR2 SMNVEV (reference sequence).

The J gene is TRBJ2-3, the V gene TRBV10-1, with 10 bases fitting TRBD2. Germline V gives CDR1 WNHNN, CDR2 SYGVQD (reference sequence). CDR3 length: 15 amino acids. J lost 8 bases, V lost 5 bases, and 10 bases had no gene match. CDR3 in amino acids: CASSTVAGGPGTQYF. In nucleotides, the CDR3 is TGCGCCAGCAGTACAGTAGCGGGGGGCCCGGGTACGCAGTATTTT.

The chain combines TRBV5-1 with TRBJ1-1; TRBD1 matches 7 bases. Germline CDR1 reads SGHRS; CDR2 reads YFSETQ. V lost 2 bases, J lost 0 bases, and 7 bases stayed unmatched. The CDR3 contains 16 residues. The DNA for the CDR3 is TGCGCCAGCAGCTTCATTCGGGGGACAGTGAACACTGAAGCTTTCTTT. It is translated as CASSFIRGTVNTEAFF. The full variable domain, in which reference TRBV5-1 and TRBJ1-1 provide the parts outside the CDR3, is KAGVTQTPRYLIKTRGQQVTLSCSPISGHRSVSWYQQTPGQGLQFLFEYFSETQRNKGNFPGRFSGRQFSNSRSEMNVSTLELGDSALYLCASSFIRGTVNTEAFFGQGTRLTVV.

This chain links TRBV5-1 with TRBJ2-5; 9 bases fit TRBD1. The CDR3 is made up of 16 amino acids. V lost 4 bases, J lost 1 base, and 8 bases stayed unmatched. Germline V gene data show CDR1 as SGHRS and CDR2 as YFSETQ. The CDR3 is CASSPGDREAQETQYF. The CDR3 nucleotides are TGCGCCAGCAGCCCGGGGGACAGGGAGGCCCAAGAGACCCAGTACTTC.

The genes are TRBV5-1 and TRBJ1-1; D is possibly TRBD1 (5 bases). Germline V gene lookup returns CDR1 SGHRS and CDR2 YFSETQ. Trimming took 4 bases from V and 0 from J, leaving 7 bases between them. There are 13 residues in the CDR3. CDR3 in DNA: TGCGCCAGCAGCCGGGACTTGAACACTGAAGCTTTCTTT. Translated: CASSRDLNTEAFF.

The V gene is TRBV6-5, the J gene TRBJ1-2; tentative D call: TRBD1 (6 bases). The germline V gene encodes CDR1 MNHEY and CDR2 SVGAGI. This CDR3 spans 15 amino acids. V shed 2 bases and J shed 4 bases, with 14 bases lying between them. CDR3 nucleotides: TGTGCCAGCAGTTACCCTCAGGGGAGAGGCTATGGCTACACCTTC. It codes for CASSYPQGRGYGYTF.

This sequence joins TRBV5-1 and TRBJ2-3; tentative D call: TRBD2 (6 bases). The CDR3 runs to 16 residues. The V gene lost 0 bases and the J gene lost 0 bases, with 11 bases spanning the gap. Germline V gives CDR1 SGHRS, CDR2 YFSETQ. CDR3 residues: CASSLAPAGSTDTQYF. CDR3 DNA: TGCGCCAGCAGCTTGGCACCAGCGGGTAGCACAGATACGCAGTATTTT.

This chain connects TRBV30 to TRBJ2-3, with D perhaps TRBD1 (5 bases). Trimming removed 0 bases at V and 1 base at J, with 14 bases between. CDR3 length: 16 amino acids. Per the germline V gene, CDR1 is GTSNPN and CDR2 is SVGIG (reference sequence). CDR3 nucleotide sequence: TGTGCCTGGAGTGTAACGGATGGCAGGGGCACAGATACGCAGTATTTT. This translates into CAWSVTDGRGTDTQYF. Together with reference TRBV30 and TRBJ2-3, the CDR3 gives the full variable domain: SQTIHQWPATLVQPVGSPLSLECTVEGTSNPNLYWYRQAAGRGLQLLFYSVGIGQISSEVPQNLSASRPQDRQFILSSKKLLLSDSGFYLCAWSVTDGRGTDTQYFGPGTRLTVL.

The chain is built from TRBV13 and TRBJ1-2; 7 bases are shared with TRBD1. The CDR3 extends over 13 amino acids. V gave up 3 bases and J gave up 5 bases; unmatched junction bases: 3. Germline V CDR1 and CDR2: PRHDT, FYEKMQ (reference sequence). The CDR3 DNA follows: TGTGCCAGCAGCTTTACAGGGGTGTATGGCTACACCTTC. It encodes CASSFTGVYGYTF. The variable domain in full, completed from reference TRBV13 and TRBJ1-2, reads AAGVIQSPRHLIKEKRETATLKCYPIPRHDTVYWYQQGPGQDPQFLISFYEKMQSDKGSIPDRFSAQQFSDYHSELNMSSLELGDSALYFCASSFTGVYGYTFGSGTRLTVV.

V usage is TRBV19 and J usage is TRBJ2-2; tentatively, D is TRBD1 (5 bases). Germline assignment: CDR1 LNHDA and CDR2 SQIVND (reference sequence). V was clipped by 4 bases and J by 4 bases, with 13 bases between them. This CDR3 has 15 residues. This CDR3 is CASSTWGRFTGELFF. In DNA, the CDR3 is TGTGCCAGTAGTACCTGGGGCAGATTCACCGGGGAGCTGTTTTTT.

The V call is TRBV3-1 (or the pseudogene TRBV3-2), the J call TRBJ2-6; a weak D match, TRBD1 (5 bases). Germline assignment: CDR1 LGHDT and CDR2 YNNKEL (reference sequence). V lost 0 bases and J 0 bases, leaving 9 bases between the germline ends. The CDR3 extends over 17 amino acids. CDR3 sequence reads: CASSQDQGYSGANVLTF. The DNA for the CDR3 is TGTGCCAGCAGCCAAGACCAGGGTTACTCTGGGGCCAACGTCCTGACTTTC.

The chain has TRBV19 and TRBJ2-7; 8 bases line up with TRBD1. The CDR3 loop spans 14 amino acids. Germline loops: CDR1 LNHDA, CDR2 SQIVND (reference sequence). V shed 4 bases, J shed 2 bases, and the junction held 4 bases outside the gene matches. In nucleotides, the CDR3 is TGTGCCAGTAGTAAGGACAGGGTAACCTACGAGCAGTACTTC. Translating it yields CASSKDRVTYEQYF.

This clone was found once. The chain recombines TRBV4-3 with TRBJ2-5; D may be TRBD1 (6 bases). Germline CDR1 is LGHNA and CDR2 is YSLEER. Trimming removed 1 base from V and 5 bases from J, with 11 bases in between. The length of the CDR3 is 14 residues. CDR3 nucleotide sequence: TGCGCCAGCAGCCAAGGGCAGGGGTGGGAGACCCAGTACTTC. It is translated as CASSQGQGWETQYF.

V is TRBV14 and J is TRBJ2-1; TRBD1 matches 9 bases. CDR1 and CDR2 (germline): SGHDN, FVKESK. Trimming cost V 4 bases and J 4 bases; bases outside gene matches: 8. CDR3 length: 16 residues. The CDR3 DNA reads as TGTGCCAGCAGCCCTCTCCGGGACAGGGTATACAATGAGCAGTTCTTC. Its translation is CASSPLRDRVYNEQFF.

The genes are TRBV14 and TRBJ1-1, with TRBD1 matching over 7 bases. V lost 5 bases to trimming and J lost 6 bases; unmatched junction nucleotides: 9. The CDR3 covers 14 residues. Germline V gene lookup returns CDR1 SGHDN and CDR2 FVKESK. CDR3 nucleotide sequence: TGTGCCAGCAGCGTACGGGACAGAGTCTCTGAAGCTTTCTTT. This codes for CASSVRDRVSEAFF.

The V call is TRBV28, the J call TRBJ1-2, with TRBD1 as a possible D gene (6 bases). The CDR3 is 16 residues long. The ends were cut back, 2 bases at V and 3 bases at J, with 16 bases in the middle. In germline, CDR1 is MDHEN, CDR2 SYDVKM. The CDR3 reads CASSLQRGAGDYGYTF. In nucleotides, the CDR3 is TGTGCCAGCAGTTTACAGCGGGGGGCAGGGGACTATGGCTACACCTTC.